This T cell receptor beta chain was sequenced during a study of T cell changes during pregnancy in multiple sclerosis. The V gene's germline CDR1 is SGHRS and CDR2 YFSETQ. V gave up 4 bases and J gave up 5 bases, with 15 bases separating them. CDR3 length: 14 residues. Profiled with immunoSEQ multiplex PCR; TCRdb holds only in-frame clones, not every one. The repertoire holds about 38,000 clones, with more than 85% as singletons. V gene TRBV5-1 combines with J gene TRBJ2-5, with a tentative D call TRBD1 (6 bases). Sequencing used CD8+ T cells from peripheral blood mononuclear cells, obtained in the third trimester of pregnancy. The receptor comes from a female donor with multiple sclerosis, enrolled in a pregnancy study. CDR3 residues: CASSPRGLGETQYF. The CDR3 DNA reads TGCGCCAGCAGCCCCAGGGGTTTGGGGGAGACCCAGTACTTC.